The text below deals with one T cell receptor beta chain. The target antigen is unknown. These data come from a study of CXCR3-negative and CXCR3-positive naive CD8 T cells. UMI-labeled 5' RACE TRB cDNA libraries were prepared from the cells. TCRdb reworked the 5' RACE reads into one entry per CDR3 protein, no DNA. This sample's table has roughly 120,000 distinct CDR3 sequences. Findings and caveats of the study: CXCR3-positive naive cells had more hydrophobic TRB CDR3s than CXCR3-negative naive cells.

The source is a human donor in good health. Some clones in this sample may be carry-over from other donors' samples. The material sequenced was naive CXCR3+ CD8+ T cells from blood. Subset described: CD45RO-CCR7+CD27+CD95- naive CD8+ T cells expressing CXCR3 (TNR3+).

This CDR3 is CAISESAEGRTEAFF. The V and J genes are TRBV10-3 and TRBJ1-1. This CDR3 spans 15 amino acids. Germline V gene sequence: CDR1 ENHRY, CDR2 SYGVKD.